The 15 T cell receptor beta chains presented below share a single source sample, sequenced in a study of blood T cell repertoires in COVID-19. Data came from immunoSEQ multiplex PCR; TCRdb stores just in-frame clones and leaves some out. The data contain under 250,000 clones, more than 80% of them singletons. Sequenced material: peripheral blood. The receptors derive from a man younger than 45 with COVID-19, enrolled during active disease.

The V gene is TRBV27, the J gene TRBJ2-7; 8 bases line up with TRBD1. Germline assignment: CDR1 MNHEY and CDR2 SMNVEV (reference sequence). This CDR3 comprises 14 residues. V was clipped by 3 bases and J by 2 bases; unmatched bases: 3. CDR3 DNA sequence: TGTGCCAGCAGTTTCGGGACAGGAGCCTACGAGCAGTACTTC. Translating gives CASSFGTGAYEQYF.

In this sample, this clone turned up once. The rearrangement links TRBV18 to TRBJ1-1; 8 bases are a match to TRBD1. Germline assignment: CDR1 KGHSH and CDR2 LQKENI. The CDR3 has 15 residues. Trimming at V came to 3 bases and at J to 2 bases, leaving 5 bases not matched to a gene. The DNA of the CDR3 is TGTGCCAGCTCACCGGGACAGGCCCCAAACACTGAAGCTTTCTTT. Amino acids: CASSPGQAPNTEAFF.

This chain uses TRBV29-1 with TRBJ1-1, with D possibly being TRBD1 (6 bases). This CDR3 spans 16 amino acids. CDR1 is SQVTM and CDR2 is ANQGSEA in the germline V gene. V dropped 4 bases and J dropped 3 bases, with 21 bases sitting between them. The CDR3 is CSVAPRTVLDDTEAFF. Written as DNA, the CDR3 is TGCAGCGTTGCTCCGAGGACAGTTTTAGATGACACTGAAGCTTTCTTT.

This clone was picked up one time. The V and J genes are TRBV11-3 and TRBJ1-1; tentatively, D is TRBD1 (6 bases). The germline V gene encodes CDR1 SGHNT and CDR2 YENEEA. CDR3 size: 15 residues. The V gene lost 5 bases and the J gene lost 2 bases, with 15 bases spanning the gap. The CDR3: CASSPGRGRNTEAFF. As DNA, the CDR3 is TGTGCCAGCAGCCCCGGCAGGGGCAGAAACACTGAAGCTTTCTTT. Based on the CDR3 plus reference TRBV11-3 and TRBJ1-1, the full variable domain is EAGVVQSPRYKIIEKKQPVAFWCNPISGHNTLYWYLQNLGQGPELLIRYENEEAVDDSQLPKDRFSAERLKGVDSTLKIQPAELGDSAVYLCASSPGRGRNTEAFFGQGTRLTVV.

This chain connects TRBV6-2 or TRBV6-3 to TRBJ1-1; 7 positions agree with TRBD1. The CDR3 consists of 17 residues. The V and J ends lost 0 bases and 2 bases, in that order; junction bases with no gene match: 9. CDR1 is MNHEY and CDR2 is SVGEGT in the germline V gene. CDR3 DNA sequence: TGTGCCAGCAGTTACTCACGGACAGGAACTAAAAACACTGAAGCTTTCTTT. It translates to CASSYSRTGTKNTEAFF.

This chain connects TRBV25-1 to TRBJ2-7; 8 bases match TRBD2. CDR1 and CDR2 from the germline V gene are MGHDK and SYGVNS. This CDR3 contains 15 residues. Losses at the gene ends were 4 bases for V and 0 bases for J; bases not matched to a gene: 5. In nucleotides, the CDR3 is TGTGCCAGCAGTGCCATAGCGGGGAGCTCCTACGAGCAGTACTTC. Amino acids: CASSAIAGSSYEQYF.

V usage is TRBV27 and J usage is TRBJ1-2; no clear D. Trimming took 3 bases from V and 0 from J, leaving 5 bases between them. From germline, CDR1 is MNHEY and CDR2 SMNVEV (reference sequence). CDR3 size: 13 residues. The CDR3 sequence: CASSLRANYGYTF. CDR3 in DNA: TGTGCCAGCAGTTTGCGCGCTAACTATGGCTACACCTTC.

V is TRBV7-2 and J is TRBJ2-3, with D possibly matching TRBD2 (5 bases). This CDR3 region has 18 residues. V was shortened by 6 bases and J by 4 bases, with 26 bases between the two germline ends. Germline V lookup: CDR1 SGHTA, CDR2 FQGNSA. CDR3 amino acids: CASSRGLGGGRSADTQYF. The CDR3 DNA reads as TGTGCCAGCAGTAGAGGGCTGGGCGGCGGTCGGTCGGCAGATACGCAGTATTTT.

The chain is built from TRBV3-1 (or the pseudogene TRBV3-2) and TRBJ2-2, with 10 nucleotides matching TRBD2. J was trimmed by 1 base and V by 3 bases; bases with no gene match: 2. Germline loops: CDR1 LGHDT, CDR2 YNNKEL (reference sequence). This CDR3 is built from 16 residues. In nucleotides, the CDR3 is TGTGCCAGCAGCCAGACTAGCGGGTTGAACACCGGGGAGCTGTTTTTT. Translation: CASSQTSGLNTGELFF.

This clone came up once. The genes are TRBV6-2 or TRBV6-3 and TRBJ1-2; a weak D match, TRBD1 (5 bases). Germline V gene data show CDR1 as MNHEY and CDR2 as SVGEGT. The CDR3 totals 13 residues. V was trimmed by 2 bases and J by 8 bases, leaving 12 bases between them. The CDR3, as DNA: TGTGCCAGCAGTTACGGGCAGGGCCTCGGCTACACCTTC. Amino acid sequence: CASSYGQGLGYTF.

This chain uses TRBV27 with TRBJ2-2, with TRBD2 matching over 9 bases. This CDR3 is 17 amino acids long. The V and J ends lost 5 bases and 5 bases, in that order; junction bases with no gene match: 12. Germline CDR1 reads MNHEY; CDR2 reads SMNVEV (reference sequence). CDR3 loop: CASSPRSGRVETGELFF. The DNA of the CDR3 is TGTGCCAGCAGTCCTCGTAGCGGGAGAGTAGAGACCGGGGAGCTGTTTTTT.

The rearrangement uses TRBV18 and TRBJ2-5, with TRBD1 matching over 7 bases. The junction had 9 bases not matched to a gene; V was cut back by 4 bases and J by 1 base. The CDR3 has 16 residues. Germline-derived CDR1 and CDR2 are KGHSH and LQKENI. CDR3 residues: CASSRTGTRSQETQYF. In DNA, the CDR3 is TGTGCCAGCTCACGGACAGGTACTAGATCCCAAGAGACCCAGTACTTC.

The rearrangement uses TRBV5-5 and TRBJ2-1; D perhaps matches TRBD2 (7 bases). The CDR3 extends over 13 amino acids. Germline CDR1 and CDR2: SGHKS and YYEKEE (reference sequence). V shed 2 bases and J shed 9 bases, with 12 bases lying between them. The CDR3 region has the DNA TGTGCCAGCAGCTTAGGGGGGGCCCCTGAGCAGTTCTTC. Protein: CASSLGGAPEQFF.

V is TRBV7-6 and J is TRBJ2-2; 9 bases fit TRBD1. The length of the CDR3 is 15 residues. Germline V CDR1 and CDR2: SGHVS, FNYEAQ. The V and J ends lost 5 bases and 7 bases, in that order; junction bases with no gene match: 8. The CDR3 loop is CASSPRGTGFGELFF. CDR3 DNA: TGTGCCAGCAGCCCTCGCGGGACAGGGTTCGGGGAGCTGTTTTTT.

This chain links TRBV5-1 with TRBJ2-3; TRBD1 matches 10 bases. The germline gives CDR1 SGHRS, CDR2 YFSETQ. This CDR3 is 14 amino acids long. V shed 4 bases and J 6 bases; nucleotides not matched to a gene: 5. CDR3 in DNA: TGCGCCAGCAGCCCTGACAGGGGGCGCGATACGCAGTATTTT. Amino acid sequence: CASSPDRGRDTQYF.